The 10 T cell receptor beta chains given below trace back to one sample, sequenced in a study of blood T cell repertoires in COVID-19. The repertoire was sequenced with immunoSEQ multiplex PCR; TCRdb's copy has only in-frame clones and lacks some. The sample lists over 300,000 clones; 70% to 90% were seen once. Sequenced sample: PBMCs or T cells enriched from blood (not recorded which). The receptors shown here come from a woman aged 40 to 50 who had recovered from COVID-19.

V usage is TRBV19 and J usage is TRBJ2-5, with 11 bases that match TRBD2. The V gene end was trimmed by 5 bases and the J gene end by 3 bases; junction bases not matched to a gene: 11. This CDR3 contains 17 residues. Germline V lookup: CDR1 LNHDA, CDR2 SQIVND (reference sequence). The CDR3 region has the DNA TGTGCCAGTAGTGATAGCGGGGGGGCCTGGGGCGAAGAGACCCAGTACTTC. Amino acids: CASSDSGGAWGEETQYF.

The chain links TRBV19 to TRBJ2-5; tentatively, D is TRBD2 (6 bases). Trimming left V 8 bases short and J 5 bases short, with 21 bases between. The CDR3 is made up of 15 amino acids. Per the germline V gene, CDR1 is LNHDA and CDR2 is SQIVND (reference sequence). The DNA of the CDR3 is TGTGCCAGTGCCCCCGCATCTCACGGGAGTGAGACCCAGTACTTC. This translates into CASAPASHGSETQYF.

In nucleotides, the CDR3 is TGTGCCAGCAGCTTGGCTAGCAGCTTGGGCACCGGGGAGCTGTTTTTT. Encoded protein: CASSLASSLGTGELFF. This chain joins TRBV5-4 and TRBJ2-2, with a weak D call TRBD2 (5 bases). The CDR3 covers 16 residues. V lost 0 bases and J lost 4, with 13 bases in between. Germline V CDR1 and CDR2: SGHNT, YYREEE (reference sequence).

The rearrangement joins TRBV4-1 to TRBJ1-6, with D perhaps TRBD1 (5 bases). The CDR3 has 17 amino acids. Trimming took off 4 bases at V and 7 bases at J, with 20 bases between the two ends. Germline CDR1 MGHRA, CDR2 YSYEKL. The CDR3 bases are TGCGCCAGCAGCCGCACTTTTCTGGGGGACTCGAATTCACCCCTCCACTTT. Its protein is CASSRTFLGDSNSPLHF.

The chain recombines TRBV28 with TRBJ2-7; tentatively, D is TRBD1 (6 bases). The CDR3 loop spans 14 amino acids. Germline V gives CDR1 MDHEN, CDR2 SYDVKM. The V end was cut by 3 bases, the J end by 1 base, with 10 bases between. The CDR3 coding sequence is TGTGCCAGCAGTTTCCTTAGGGGGTCCTACGAGCAGTACTTC. It yields the protein CASSFLRGSYEQYF.

The gene calls are TRBV10-1 and TRBJ2-7; D not resolved. The CDR3 has 13 amino acids. CDR1 and CDR2 (germline): WNHNN, SYGVQD (reference sequence). Trimming stripped 3 bases from V and 2 bases from J, with 8 bases between. The CDR3 DNA reads as TGCGCCAGCAGTGATGGAGCCACCTACGAGCAGTACTTC. Translating it yields CASSDGATYEQYF.

This clone was seen only once. The chain joins TRBV19 to TRBJ1-2; perhaps TRBD1 as D (5 bases). Germline V CDR1 and CDR2: LNHDA, SQIVND (reference sequence). Between the trimmed V and J ends, which lost 3 bases and 4 bases, there was a span of 9 bases. CDR3 size: 13 residues. The CDR3 protein is CASSIPGLYGYTF. The DNA for the CDR3 is TGTGCCAGTAGTATCCCAGGGCTCTATGGCTACACCTTC.

The chain combines TRBV19 with TRBJ1-5; 8 nucleotides align to TRBD1. V lost 7 bases and J lost 1; bases outside the gene matches: 6. CDR1 is LNHDA, CDR2 SQIVND, per germline (reference sequence). The CDR3 length is 15 residues. CDR3 residues: CASTRGQESNQPQHF. The CDR3 DNA sequence: TGTGCCAGTACCCGGGGACAGGAAAGCAATCAGCCCCAGCATTTT. Using reference TRBV19 and TRBJ1-5 for the parts outside the CDR3, the full variable domain is DGGITQSPKYLFRKEGQNVTLSCEQNLNHDAMYWYRQDPGQGLRLIYYSQIVNDFQKGDIAEGYSVSREKKESFPLTVTSAQKNPTAFYLCASTRGQESNQPQHFGDGTRLSIL.

CDR3 bases: TGTGCCAGCAGTTCTCCCAGGGGAAACACCATATATTTT. Translation gives CASSSPRGNTIYF. The chain couples TRBV6-5 to TRBJ1-3; D not resolved. Germline assignment: CDR1 MNHEY and CDR2 SVGAGI. CDR3 length equals 13 residues. The V end was cut by 4 bases, the J end by 4 bases, with 8 bases between.

The rearrangement links TRBV19 to TRBJ2-7; 7 bases are shared with TRBD2. With V trimmed by 4 bases and J by 0 bases, 3 bases remained unmatched. Germline CDR1 is LNHDA and CDR2 is SQIVND (reference sequence). The CDR3 consists of 14 residues. This chain's CDR3 is CASSTWTSSYEQYF. The CDR3, as DNA: TGTGCCAGTAGTACCTGGACTAGCTCCTACGAGCAGTACTTC.